This TCR beta chain is from a study of T cell responses to AZD1222 COVID-19 vaccine (dated by TCRdb to 2020 to 2022). Broadly, across the study: Because spike-specific TCR depth and breadth did not differ between the two schedules, AZD1222 recipients who got a second dose at roughly 4 weeks were pooled with those who got a second dose at roughly 12 weeks. TCR sequencing was performed for roughly 250 trial participants, of whom around 210 were given two doses of AZD1222 and 26 were given two doses of MenACWY control vaccine. Trial participants were enrolled into age subgroups of 18-55, 56-69 and 70-plus years, which contained around 140, 26 and 57 TCR-sequenced participants, respectively.

Findings and caveats that apply to the study as a whole: Participants were mostly white British, with more females than males. The authors suggested clonal diversity may have been underestimated. The whole spike protein was spanned by vaccine-associated CD4 TCRs, and dominant responses were seen in regions 160-218 and 743-854. Because no day 14 peak-response samples were available, the repertoires could be characterized only after the peak T cell response. A significant rise in spike-specific TCR breadth and depth was observed after two AZD1222 doses relative to day 0 and relative to MenACWY recipients. The 56-69-year group was small, and its depth increase did not reach significance, likely because of low power. Epitopes outside the regions mutated in the B.1.351 and B.1.1.7 variants were reportedly recognized by nearly half of the unique spike-specific TCRs. Conclusions about previously exposed vaccinees are limited because only six or seven AZD1222 recipients were SARS-CoV-2 seropositive at baseline.

The CDR3 regions of human TCRbeta chains were analyzed by immunosequencing. In the original analysis: TCRs in the repertoires were compared against a reference library of SARS-CoV-2-specific TCRs that had been generated with the MIRA antigen-specificity platform. Breadth was defined as the fraction of unique TCRs that were SARS-CoV-2-associated, and depth was defined as the fraction of total T cells that were SARS-CoV-2-associated. Using the MIRA data, each spike-specific TCR was assigned both to the spike region to which the TCR was reactive and to a CD4 or CD8 class. Log10-transformed breadth and depth values were compared by one-way ANOVA with Sidak's multiple comparisons tests. Imported from immuneACCESS, the table was reduced by TCRdb to in-frame sequences with V and J called. These copies leave out some clones; in studies compared against another copy, an unresolved V gene accounts for under half, and the cause of the remainder is not known. Clone size and V and J calls were adopted from that table, with D and trimming inferred from the DNA. This sample comprises approximately 100,000 clones, roughly 91% of them detected only once. The ten largest clones take up about 5% of the sample.

About this clone itself: Its antigen specificity is not known. Base qualities are not at hand, and no much larger clone is one base apart.

The meaning of the sample's time point label: baseline before first vaccination. The vaccinee samples were drawn from two UK trials, COV001 and COV002, one of which was a single-blind randomized controlled phase 2/3 trial testing AZD1222 (ChAdOx1 nCoV-19) in healthy adults. For TCRbeta chain sequencing, PBMC samples were collected from trial participants at day 0 and at day 28 after the second dose. The junction carries 10 bases between V and J, which are trimmed by 2 bases and 3 bases respectively. The germline V gene gives CDR1 as LGHNA and CDR2 as YSLEER. Spanning cysteine to phenylalanine, the CDR3 consists of 15 amino acids. The DNA shown is the 45-base CDR3, in frame from base 1.

This sequence uses TRBV4-3 and TRBJ2-2, with TRBD2 as a weak D call on 7 bases. The source material was peripheral blood, sampled on day 0 of AZD1222 vaccination. The sequence was collected from an adult in good health. The nucleotides are TGCGCCAGCAGCCAACAGGGGAGGGACACCGGGGAGCTGTTTTTT. This translates into CASSQQGRDTGELFF.